This entry concerns a single T cell receptor beta chain. Antigen unknown. This record belongs to a study of OX40 agonist ivuxolimab in advanced cancers. Study-wide background: Clinicians treated patients with ivuxolimab, an agonistic anti-OX40 (CD134) antibody. Eligibility admitted prior anti-PD-1, anti-PD-L1 or anti-CTLA-4 therapy; roughly 39% had some.

Study-wide results and caveats: Expanded clones tended on average to be more numerous among CD8+ T cells than CD4+.

Only in-frame clones appear in the TCRdb table, and some are missing; sequencing was by immunoSEQ multiplex PCR. The sample carries 55,000 to 80,000 clones, around four fifths recorded once. The CDR3 totals 15 residues. After removal of 1 base from V and 2 bases from J, the junction contained 5 bases not matched to a gene. CDR1 and CDR2 (germline): SGHRS, YFSETQ. The sequencing used CD4+ or CD8+ T cells sorted from blood, collected in a trial of the OX40 agonist ivuxolimab. The chain links TRBV5-1 to TRBJ2-5; 7 bases map to TRBD2. The TCR was taken from an adult with an advanced solid tumor such as melanoma, head and neck, liver or kidney cancer. CDR3 sequence reads: CASSLSGGGQETQYF. The CDR3 DNA reads as TGCGCCAGCAGCTTGTCGGGGGGAGGGCAAGAGACCCAGTACTTC.